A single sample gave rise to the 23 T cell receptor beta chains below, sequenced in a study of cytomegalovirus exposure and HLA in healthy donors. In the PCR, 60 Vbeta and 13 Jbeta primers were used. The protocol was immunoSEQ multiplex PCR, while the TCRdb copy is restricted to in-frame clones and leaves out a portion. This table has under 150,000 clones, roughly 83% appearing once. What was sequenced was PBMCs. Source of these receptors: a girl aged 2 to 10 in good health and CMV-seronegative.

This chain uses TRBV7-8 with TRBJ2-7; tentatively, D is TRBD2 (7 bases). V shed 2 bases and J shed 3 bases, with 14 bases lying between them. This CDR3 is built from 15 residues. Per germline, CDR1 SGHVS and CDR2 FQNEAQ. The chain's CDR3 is CASSLNRGAVYEQYF. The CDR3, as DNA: TGTGCCAGCAGCTTAAATCGGGGGGCGGTCTACGAGCAGTACTTC.

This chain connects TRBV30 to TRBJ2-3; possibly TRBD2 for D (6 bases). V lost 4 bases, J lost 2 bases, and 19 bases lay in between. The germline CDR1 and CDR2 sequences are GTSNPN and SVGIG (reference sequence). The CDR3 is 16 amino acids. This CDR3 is CAWNGGIFTHTDTQYF. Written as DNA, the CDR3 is TGTGCCTGGAATGGGGGGATTTTTACACACACAGATACGCAGTATTTT.

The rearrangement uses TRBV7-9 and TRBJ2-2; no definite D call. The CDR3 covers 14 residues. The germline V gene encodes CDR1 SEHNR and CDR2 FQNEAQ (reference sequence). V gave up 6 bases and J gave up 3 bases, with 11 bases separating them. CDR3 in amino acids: CASSPLRDTGELFF. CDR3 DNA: TGTGCCAGCAGTCCTCTACGGGACACCGGGGAGCTGTTTTTT.

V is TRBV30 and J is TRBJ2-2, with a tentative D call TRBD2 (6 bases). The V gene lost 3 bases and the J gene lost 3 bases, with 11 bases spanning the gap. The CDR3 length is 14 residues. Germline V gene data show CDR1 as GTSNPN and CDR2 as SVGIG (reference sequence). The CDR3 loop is CAWSWDSYTGELFF. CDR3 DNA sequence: TGTGCCTGGAGCTGGGACTCTTACACCGGGGAGCTGTTTTTT.

CDR3 sequence: CASSLSPQVYGYTF. The CDR3 DNA sequence: TGCGCCAGCAGCTTATCCCCTCAGGTCTATGGCTACACCTTC. This rearrangement joins TRBV5-1 to TRBJ1-2, with no clear D. The CDR3 consists of 14 residues. The V end was cut by 2 bases, the J end by 4 bases, with 12 bases between. CDR1 and CDR2 from the germline V gene are SGHRS and YFSETQ.

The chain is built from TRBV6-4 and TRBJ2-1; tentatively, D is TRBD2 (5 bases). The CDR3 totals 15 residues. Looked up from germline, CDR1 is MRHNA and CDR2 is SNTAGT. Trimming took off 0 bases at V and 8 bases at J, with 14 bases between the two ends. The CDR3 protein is CASSDSGLASDEQFF. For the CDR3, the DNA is TGTGCCAGCAGTGACTCCGGGCTAGCTAGTGATGAGCAGTTCTTC.

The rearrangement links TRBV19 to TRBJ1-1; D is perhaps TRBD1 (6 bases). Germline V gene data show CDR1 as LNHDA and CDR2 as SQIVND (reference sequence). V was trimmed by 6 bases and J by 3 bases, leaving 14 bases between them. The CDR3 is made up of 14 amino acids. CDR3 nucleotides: TGTGCCAGTAGCCCTCCAGGGGCCTACACTGAAGCTTTCTTT. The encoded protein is CASSPPGAYTEAFF.

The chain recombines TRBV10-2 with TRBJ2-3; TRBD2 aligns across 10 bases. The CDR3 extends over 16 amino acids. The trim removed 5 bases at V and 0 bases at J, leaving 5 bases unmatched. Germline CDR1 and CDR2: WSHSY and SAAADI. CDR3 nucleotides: TGCGCCAGCAGTAGCGGGAGGGCCGGTAGCACAGATACGCAGTATTTT. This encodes CASSSGRAGSTDTQYF.

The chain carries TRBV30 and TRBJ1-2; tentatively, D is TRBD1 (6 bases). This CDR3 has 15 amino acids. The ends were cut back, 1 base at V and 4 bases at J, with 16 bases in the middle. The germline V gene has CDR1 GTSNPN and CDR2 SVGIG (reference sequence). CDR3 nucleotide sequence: TGTGCCTGGAGTGGCTTCCCCGGGACACTCTATGGCTACACCTTC. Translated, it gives CAWSGFPGTLYGYTF.

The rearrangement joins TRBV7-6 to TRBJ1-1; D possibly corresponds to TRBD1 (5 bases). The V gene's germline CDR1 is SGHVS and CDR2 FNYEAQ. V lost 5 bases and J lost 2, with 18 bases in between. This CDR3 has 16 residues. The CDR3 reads CASSDFRVAGNTEAFF. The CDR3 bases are TGTGCCAGCAGCGACTTCAGGGTAGCCGGCAACACTGAAGCTTTCTTT.

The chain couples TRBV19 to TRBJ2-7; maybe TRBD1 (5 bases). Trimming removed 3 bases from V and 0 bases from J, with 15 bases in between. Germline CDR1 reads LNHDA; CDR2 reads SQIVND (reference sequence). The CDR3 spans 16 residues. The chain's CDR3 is CASSMSGDSLSYEQYF. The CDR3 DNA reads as TGTGCCAGTAGTATGTCCGGTGACAGCCTCTCCTACGAGCAGTACTTC.

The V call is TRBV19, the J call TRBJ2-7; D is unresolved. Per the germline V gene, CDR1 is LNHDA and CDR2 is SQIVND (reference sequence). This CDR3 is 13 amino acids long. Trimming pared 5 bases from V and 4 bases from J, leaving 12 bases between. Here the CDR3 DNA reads TGTGCCAGTAGTCTACGGTTGAGTTACGAGCAGTACTTC. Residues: CASSLRLSYEQYF.

The CDR3 is CASSPGGDEQYF. The CDR3 DNA sequence: TGCGCCAGCAGCCCGGGGGGGGACGAGCAGTACTTC. This rearrangement joins TRBV5-1 to TRBJ2-7; 8 bases line up with TRBD2. The V gene end was trimmed by 4 bases and the J gene end by 5 bases; junction bases not matched to a gene: 2. Germline V gives CDR1 SGHRS, CDR2 YFSETQ. The CDR3 runs 12 residues.

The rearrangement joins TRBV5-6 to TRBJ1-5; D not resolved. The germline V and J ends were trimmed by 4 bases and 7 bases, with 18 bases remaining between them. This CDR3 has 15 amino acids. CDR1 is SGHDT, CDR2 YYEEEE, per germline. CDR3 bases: TGTGCCAGCAGCCTATCAGGCCAAGGGAGGCAGCCCCAGCATTTT. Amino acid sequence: CASSLSGQGRQPQHF. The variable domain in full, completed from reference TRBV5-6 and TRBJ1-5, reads DAGVTQSPTHLIKTRGQQVTLRCSPKSGHDTVSWYQQALGQGPQFIFQYYEEEERQRGNFPDRFSGHQFPNYSSELNVNALLLGDSALYLCASSLSGQGRQPQHFGDGTRLSIL.

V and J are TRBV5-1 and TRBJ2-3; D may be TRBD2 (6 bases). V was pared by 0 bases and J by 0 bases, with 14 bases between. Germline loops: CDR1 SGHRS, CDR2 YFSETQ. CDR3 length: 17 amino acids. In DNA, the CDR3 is TGCGCCAGCAGCTTGGATGTTAGGGCGGGAAGCACAGATACGCAGTATTTT. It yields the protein CASSLDVRAGSTDTQYF.

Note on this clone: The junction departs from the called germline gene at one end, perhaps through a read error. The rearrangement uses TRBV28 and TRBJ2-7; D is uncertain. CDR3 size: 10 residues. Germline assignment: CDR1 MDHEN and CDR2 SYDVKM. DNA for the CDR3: TGTGCCAGCAGTTCGGTCCTAGTTTCTTGG. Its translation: CASSSVLVSW. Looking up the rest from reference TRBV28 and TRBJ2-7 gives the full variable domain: DVKVTQSSRYLVKRTGEKVFLECVQDMDHENMFWYRQDPGLGLRLIYFSYDVKMKEKGDIPEGYSVSREKKERFSLILESASTNQTSMYLCASSSVLVSWGPGTRLTVT.

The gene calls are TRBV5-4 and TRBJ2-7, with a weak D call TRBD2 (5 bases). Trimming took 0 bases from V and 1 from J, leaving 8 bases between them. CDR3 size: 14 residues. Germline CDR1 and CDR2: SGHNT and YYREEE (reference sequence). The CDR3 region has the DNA TGTGCCAGCAGCTTGGTCCCGGGGTCCTACGAGCAGTACTTC. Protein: CASSLVPGSYEQYF. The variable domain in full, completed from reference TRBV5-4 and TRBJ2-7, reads ETGVTQSPTHLIKTRGQQVTLRCSSQSGHNTVSWYQQALGQGPQFIFQYYREEENGRGNFPPRFSGLQFPNYSSELNVNALELDDSALYLCASSLVPGSYEQYFGPGTRLTVT.

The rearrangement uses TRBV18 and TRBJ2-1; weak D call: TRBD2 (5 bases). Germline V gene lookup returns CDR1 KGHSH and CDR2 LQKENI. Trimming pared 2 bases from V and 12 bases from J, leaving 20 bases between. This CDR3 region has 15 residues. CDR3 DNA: TGTGCCAGCTCACCAGGCAGCACAGATACTCGGGGGCAGTTCTTC. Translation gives CASSPGSTDTRGQFF.

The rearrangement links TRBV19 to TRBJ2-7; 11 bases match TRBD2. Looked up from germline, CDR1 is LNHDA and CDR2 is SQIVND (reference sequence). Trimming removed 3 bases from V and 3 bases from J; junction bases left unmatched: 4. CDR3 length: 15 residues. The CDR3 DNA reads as TGTGCCAGTAGTATCTACGGGACTAGCGGCTACGAGCAGTACTTC. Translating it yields CASSIYGTSGYEQYF.

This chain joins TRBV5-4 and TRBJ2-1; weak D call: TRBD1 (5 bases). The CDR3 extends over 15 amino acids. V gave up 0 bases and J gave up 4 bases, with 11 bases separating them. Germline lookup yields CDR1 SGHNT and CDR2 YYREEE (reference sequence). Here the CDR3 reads CASSLGGKGYNEQFF. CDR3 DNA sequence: TGTGCCAGCAGCTTGGGTGGGAAGGGGTACAATGAGCAGTTCTTC.

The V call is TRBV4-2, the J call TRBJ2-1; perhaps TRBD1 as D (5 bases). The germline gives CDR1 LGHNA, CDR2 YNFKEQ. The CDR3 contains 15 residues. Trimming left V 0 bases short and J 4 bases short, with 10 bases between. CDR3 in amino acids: CASSQERDRYNEQFF. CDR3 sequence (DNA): TGTGCCAGCAGCCAAGAAAGAGACAGATACAATGAGCAGTTCTTC.

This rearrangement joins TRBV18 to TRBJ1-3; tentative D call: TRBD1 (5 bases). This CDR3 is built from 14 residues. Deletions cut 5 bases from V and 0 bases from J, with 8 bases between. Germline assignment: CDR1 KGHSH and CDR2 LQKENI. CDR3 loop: CASSSTGSGNTIYF. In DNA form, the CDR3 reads TGTGCCAGCTCATCCACAGGCTCTGGAAACACCATATATTTT.

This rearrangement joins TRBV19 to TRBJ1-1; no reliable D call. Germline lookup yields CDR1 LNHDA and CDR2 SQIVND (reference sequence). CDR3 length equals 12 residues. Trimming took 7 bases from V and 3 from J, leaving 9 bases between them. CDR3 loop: CASIRCDTEAFF. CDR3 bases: TGTGCCAGTATCAGGTGCGACACTGAAGCTTTCTTT. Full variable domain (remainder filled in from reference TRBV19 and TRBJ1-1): DGGITQSPKYLFRKEGQNVTLSCEQNLNHDAMYWYRQDPGQGLRLIYYSQIVNDFQKGDIAEGYSVSREKKESFPLTVTSAQKNPTAFYLCASIRCDTEAFFGQGTRLTVV.